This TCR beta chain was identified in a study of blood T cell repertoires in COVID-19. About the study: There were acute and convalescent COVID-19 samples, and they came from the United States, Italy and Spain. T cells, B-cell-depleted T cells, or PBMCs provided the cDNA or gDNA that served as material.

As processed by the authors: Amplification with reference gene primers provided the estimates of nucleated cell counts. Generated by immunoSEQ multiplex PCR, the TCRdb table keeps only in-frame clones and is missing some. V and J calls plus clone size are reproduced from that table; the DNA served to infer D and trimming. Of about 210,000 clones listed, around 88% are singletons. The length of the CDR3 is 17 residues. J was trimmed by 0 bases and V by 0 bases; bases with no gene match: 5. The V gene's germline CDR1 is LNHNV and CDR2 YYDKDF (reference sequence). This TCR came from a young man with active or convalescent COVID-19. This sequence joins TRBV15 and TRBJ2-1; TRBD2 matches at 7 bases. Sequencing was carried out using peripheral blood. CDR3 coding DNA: TGTGCCACCAGCAGAGATTCCGGGAGGAGCTCCTACAATGAGCAGTTCTTC. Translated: CATSRDSGRSSYNEQFF.